The 25 T cell receptor beta chains below come from one sample, sequenced in a study of T cells in women clearing cervical HPV infection. Libraries were prepared by immunoSEQ multiplex PCR; TCRdb keeps only in-frame clonotypes and omits some of them. The table lists roughly 49,000 clones, with about 0.97% in the top ten. Material for sequencing was blood buffy coat. Receptors originate from a woman between 18 and 75 years old with a cervical HPV16 infection that either progressed to CIN3+ or cleared (not recorded which).

With regard to this clone: The read ends 3 residues early relative to the CDR3; the germline J gene fills the gap. This chain joins TRBV5-4 and TRBJ2-3, with D maybe TRBD2 (6 bases). V was trimmed by 1 base and J by 4 bases, leaving 13 bases between them. Germline V CDR1 and CDR2: SGHNT, YYREEE (reference sequence). The CDR3 consists of 15 residues. The CDR3 protein is CASSLSGGGSDTQYF. The CDR3 bases that were read are TGTGCCAGCAGCTTGTCCGGGGGAGGTTCAGATACG.

As concerns this clone: The CDR3 end falls 3 residues outside the read, so it is completed with the germline J gene. The chain joins TRBV7-2 to TRBJ2-7; 8 nucleotides agree with TRBD1. The CDR3 extends over 12 amino acids. Germline-derived CDR1 and CDR2 are SGHTA and FQGNSA. J was trimmed by 6 bases and V by 8 bases; bases with no gene match: 6. The CDR3 here is CASADRASEQYF. CDR3 DNA, as far as it was read: TGTGCCAGCGCGGACAGGGCGAGCGAG.

With respect to this clone: The DNA ends 3 residues before the CDR3 does, and the rest of the CDR3 is filled in from the germline J gene. The gene calls are TRBV12-3 or TRBV12-4 and TRBJ2-1; D unclear. V was clipped by 5 bases and J by 7 bases, with 6 bases between them. The CDR3 length is 11 residues. The CDR3 DNA, read in part, is TGTGCCAGCAGTCCCCAAAATGAG. Its translation: CASSPQNE. The complete CDR3 sequence is CASSPQNEQFF.

Regarding this clone: The read comes to an end 3 residues before the CDR3 does, leaving the germline J gene to fill in the end. The V call is TRBV12-3 or TRBV12-4, the J call TRBJ2-1; tentatively, D is TRBD2 (7 bases). The CDR3 is made up of 15 amino acids. Between the trimmed V and J ends, which lost 8 bases and 7 bases, there was a span of 21 bases. The sequenced CDR3 bases are TGTGCCAGCGGGGCTGGGGGGGGCCTTTGGAATGAG. Translating gives CASGAGGGLWNE. The complete CDR3 reads CASGAGGGLWNEQFF.

With respect to this clone: The CDR3 extends 3 residues past the end of the read, so its final part is completed from the germline J gene. The rearrangement uses TRBV20-1 and TRBJ2-1; 9 nucleotides align to TRBD2. J was trimmed by 8 bases and V by 6 bases; bases with no gene match: 17. The CDR3 has 16 amino acids. The germline gives CDR1 DFQATT, CDR2 SNEGSKA (reference sequence). The DNA read from the CDR3 is TGCAGTGCAAACCAGAGGGCGGGGGGGCCTTCCTATGAG. As protein: CSANQRAGGPSYE. The complete CDR3 protein is CSANQRAGGPSYEQFF.

Details on this clone: From the germline J gene comes the end of the CDR3, since the read stops 3 residues before it. This chain connects TRBV11-2 to TRBJ2-2; no reliable D call. The CDR3 extends over 12 amino acids. Germline V gene sequence: CDR1 SGHAT, CDR2 FQNNGV. V was cut by 5 bases and J by 6 bases, with 7 bases left in between. Incomplete CDR3 DNA: TGTGCCAGCAGCCCAGGATCCGGGGAG. Its protein product is CASSPGSGE. The full CDR3 protein reads CASSPGSGELFF.

Concerning this clone itself: The read terminates 3 residues before the CDR3 end, so the remaining end is supplied by the germline J gene. The chain has TRBV2 and TRBJ2-7; no clear D gene. The CDR3 is 13 residues long. Germline V CDR1 and CDR2: SNHLY, FYNNEI. Deletions cut 8 bases from V and 0 bases from J, with 11 bases between. The CDR3 bases that were read are TGTGCCAGCTGTCTCGGTACCTCCTACGAG. Translating gives CASCLGTSYE. In full, the CDR3 is CASCLGTSYEQYF.

On this clone itself: The CDR3 extends 3 residues past the end of the read, so its final part is completed from the germline J gene. The J gene is TRBJ1-3, the V gene TRBV20-1, with unresolved D. There are 12 residues in the CDR3. The germline V gene encodes CDR1 DFQATT and CDR2 SNEGSKA (reference sequence). Deletions cut 0 bases from V and 7 bases from J, with 7 bases between. The part of the CDR3 DNA that was read is TGCAGTGCTAGAGATCCGGTGAACACC. Its translation: CSARDPVNT. The entire CDR3 is CSARDPVNTIYF.

Notes on this clone: The sequenced fragment ends 3 residues before the CDR3 boundary, so the rest is inferred from the germline J gene. The genes are TRBV29-1 and TRBJ2-1; 8 bases match TRBD2. The ends lost 6 bases at V and 5 bases at J; junction bases unmatched: 6. Germline CDR1 reads SQVTM; CDR2 reads ANQGSEA. The CDR3 length is 13 residues. The CDR3 is CSVPGLGHNEQFF. Incomplete CDR3 DNA: TGCAGCGTCCCGGGACTAGGGCACAATGAG.

As to this clone: The observed sequence ends 3 residues before the CDR3 terminus, with the missing tail filled in from the germline J gene. This chain joins TRBV5-4 and TRBJ1-3, with 8 bases matching TRBD1. The ends lost 4 bases at V and 1 base at J; junction bases unmatched: 4. Germline V gene sequence: CDR1 SGHNT, CDR2 YYREEE (reference sequence). The CDR3 spans 15 residues. Incomplete CDR3 DNA: TGTGCCAGCAGCGTAGACAGGGGTTCTGGAAACACC. Its translation: CASSVDRGSGNT. The CDR3 in full is CASSVDRGSGNTIYF.

To note about this clone: The read gets to within 3 residues of the CDR3 end, and the germline J gene fills in the rest. The chain couples TRBV7-8 to TRBJ2-3, with D maybe TRBD2 (6 bases). Germline V gene lookup returns CDR1 SGHVS and CDR2 FQNEAQ. The CDR3 is 14 residues long. V was shortened by 2 bases and J by 8 bases, with 14 bases between the two germline ends. The CDR3 here is CASSLLLAEGTQYF. CDR3 DNA (partial): TGTGCCAGCAGCTTATTACTAGCAGAGGGTACG.

Of note for this clone: The read is 3 residues too short to cover the CDR3 end, so that end is filled in from the germline J gene. The chain combines TRBV29-1 with TRBJ2-3, with TRBD2 as a possible D gene (5 bases). This CDR3 has 13 amino acids. CDR1 and CDR2 from the germline V gene are SQVTM and ANQGSEA. V was pared by 7 bases and J by 0 bases, with 11 bases between. The sequenced part of the CDR3 DNA is TGCAGCGCCCGAGGGTGGAGCACAGATACG. Protein: CSARGWSTDT. The CDR3, in full, reads CSARGWSTDTQYF.

A word on this clone: The DNA ends 3 residues before the CDR3 does, and the rest of the CDR3 is filled in from the germline J gene. This chain uses TRBV19 with TRBJ1-4, with 8 bases fitting TRBD1. The CDR3 extends over 14 amino acids. Trimming cost V 3 bases and J 3 bases; bases outside gene matches: 0. CDR1 LNHDA and CDR2 SQIVND come from the germline V gene (reference sequence). The CDR3 spells CASSMDRANEKLFF. CDR3 DNA (partial): TGTGCCAGTAGTATGGACAGGGCTAATGAAAAA.

In the case of this clone: The CDR3 end lies 3 residues beyond the end of the read and is filled in from the germline J gene. The chain uses TRBV18 and TRBJ1-1, with D maybe TRBD1 (6 bases). This CDR3 contains 13 residues. Trimming shortened V by 5 bases and J by 7 bases, and 14 bases separated the two germline ends. Germline CDR1 KGHSH, CDR2 LQKENI. This CDR3 is CASSFRGTDEAFF. The sequenced CDR3 bases are TGTGCCAGCTCATTCAGGGGAACCGATGAA.

Notes on this clone: Read sequence stops 3 residues before the CDR3 end, and the germline J gene provides the missing end. V is TRBV12-3 or TRBV12-4 and J is TRBJ2-3; TRBD2 matches at 15 bases. CDR3 length: 17 amino acids. V was pared by 6 bases and J by 6 bases, with 10 bases of the junction left unmatched. The part of the CDR3 DNA that was read is TGTGCCAGCAGCCGTCCCGGGACTAGCGGGGGGCAGGATACG. Translated, it gives CASSRPGTSGGQDT. The full CDR3 sequence reads CASSRPGTSGGQDTQYF.

A word on this clone: The CDR3 is cut off 3 residues early in the read; its end comes from the germline J gene. This chain connects TRBV29-1 to TRBJ2-7; D perhaps matches TRBD2 (6 bases). Germline V gene data show CDR1 as SQVTM and CDR2 as ANQGSEA. The CDR3 covers 15 residues. Trimming left V 5 bases short and J 3 bases short, with 20 bases between. The CDR3 protein is CSVKLAAEGYYEQYF. The covered CDR3 bases are TGCAGCGTTAAACTAGCTGCAGAGGGCTACTACGAG.

A note on this clone: The read halts 3 residues ahead of the CDR3 end, with the missing end drawn from the germline J gene. The chain combines TRBV30 with TRBJ1-4; tentatively, D is TRBD1 (5 bases). Per the germline V gene, CDR1 is GTSNPN and CDR2 is SVGIG (reference sequence). CDR3 size: 13 residues. The covered CDR3 bases are TGTGCCTGGAGTGAGGGAAGGGGCGCACCA. It specifies CAWSEGRGAP. The full-length CDR3 reads as CAWSEGRGAPLFF.

In the case of this clone: The read ends 3 residues shy of where the CDR3 ends; the end is completed using the germline J gene. The chain carries TRBV6-2 or TRBV6-3 and TRBJ2-3; 10 bases are a match to TRBD2. J was trimmed by 4 bases and V by 0 bases; bases with no gene match: 4. This CDR3 spans 16 amino acids. Germline V gene sequence: CDR1 MNHEY, CDR2 SVGEGT. Incomplete CDR3 DNA: TGTGCCAGCAGTTACTCCGAGCGGGGGGGCCCAGATACG. It translates to CASSYSERGGPDT. In full, the CDR3 reads CASSYSERGGPDTQYF.

Concerning this clone: The DNA ends 3 residues before the CDR3 does, and the rest of the CDR3 is filled in from the germline J gene. The chain couples TRBV5-6 to TRBJ2-2, with D perhaps TRBD1 (5 bases). Germline lookup yields CDR1 SGHDT and CDR2 YYEEEE. Trimming left V 5 bases short and J 9 bases short, with 20 bases between. There are 15 residues in the CDR3. CDR3 DNA, as far as it was read: TGTGCCAGCAGTCAGGGTCTAGAGGTCCACCGGGAG. Translated, it gives CASSQGLEVHRE. The entire CDR3 protein reads CASSQGLEVHRELFF.

CDR3 DNA (partial): TGCAGTGCTAAGGGACAGGGGGCCGGTTATGGC. Protein: CSAKGQGAGYG. Given in full, the CDR3 is CSAKGQGAGYGYTF. The chain has TRBV20-1 and TRBJ1-2; 12 positions match TRBD1. The missing CDR3 end, 3 residues past where the read stops, is filled in from the germline J gene. CDR3 size: 14 residues. Germline CDR1 DFQATT, CDR2 SNEGSKA (reference sequence). After removal of 4 bases from V and 5 bases from J, the junction contained 5 bases not matched to a gene.

Note on this clone: The read finishes 3 residues shy of the CDR3 end, and the germline J gene is used to complete it. The rearrangement uses TRBV7-3 and TRBJ2-3, with TRBD2 as a possible D gene (6 bases). Looked up from germline, CDR1 is SGHTA and CDR2 is FQGTGA. The CDR3 runs 13 residues. V gave up 4 bases and J gave up 6 bases, with 11 bases separating them. CDR3 DNA, as far as it was read: TGTGCCAGCAGCTCCGCCGGAGGGGATACG. This encodes CASSSAGGDT. The whole CDR3 sequence reads CASSSAGGDTQYF.

Comments on this clone: Read data end 3 residues before the CDR3 end; the end is taken from the germline J gene. The chain couples TRBV18 to TRBJ1-2; possible D gene TRBD1, 6 bases. The CDR3 contains 13 residues. In germline, CDR1 is KGHSH, CDR2 LQKENI. The covered CDR3 bases are TGTGCCAGCTCACCTACAGGGTCCTACGAC. Translated: CASSPTGSYD. The whole CDR3 sequence reads CASSPTGSYDYTF. Variable domain in full (rest from reference TRBV18 and TRBJ1-2): NAGVMQNPRHLVRRRGQEARLRCSPMKGHSHVYWYRQLPEEGLKFMVYLQKENIIDESGMPKERFSAEFPKEGPSILRIQQVVRGDSAAYFCASSPTGSYDYTFGSGTRLTVV.

About this clone itself: With the read ending 3 residues before the CDR3 end, the germline J gene is used to fill in that end. The chain links TRBV11-3 to TRBJ2-7; TRBD1 is a possible D gene (6 bases). The CDR3 loop spans 15 amino acids. The V gene lost 1 base and the J gene lost 6 bases, with 16 bases spanning the gap. Looked up from germline, CDR1 is SGHNT and CDR2 is YENEEA. The sequenced CDR3 bases are TGTGCCAGCAGCTTAGTTAAGAGGGGGTCCACCGAG. Its translation is CASSLVKRGSTE. The CDR3, in full, reads CASSLVKRGSTEQYF. The variable domain in full, completed from reference TRBV11-3 and TRBJ2-7, reads EAGVVQSPRYKIIEKKQPVAFWCNPISGHNTLYWYLQNLGQGPELLIRYENEEAVDDSQLPKDRFSAERLKGVDSTLKIQPAELGDSAVYLCASSLVKRGSTEQYFGPGTRLTVT.

In regard to this clone: Sequencing ends 3 residues short of the CDR3 end; the germline J gene provides the rest. The chain couples TRBV5-1 to TRBJ2-7; possibly TRBD2 for D (6 bases). The germline V gene has CDR1 SGHRS and CDR2 YFSETQ. The CDR3 is made up of 15 amino acids. Trimming stripped 6 bases from V and 2 bases from J, with 18 bases between. The sequenced part of the CDR3 DNA is TGCGCCAGCATGGATGGGGGGAGGAGCACCTACGAG. It yields the protein CASMDGGRSTYE. The CDR3 in full is CASMDGGRSTYEQYF.

Details on this clone: The CDR3 is cut off 3 residues early in the read; its end comes from the germline J gene. This chain links TRBV2 with TRBJ1-5; D gene uncertain. V shed 6 bases and J shed 0 bases, with 12 bases lying between them. This CDR3 has 15 residues. Germline lookup yields CDR1 SNHLY and CDR2 FYNNEI. CDR3 region: CASSERRASNQPQHF. The sequenced CDR3 bases are TGTGCCAGCAGCGAACGAAGGGCTAGCAATCAGCCC. Variable domain in full (rest from reference TRBV2 and TRBJ1-5): EPEVTQTPSHQVTQMGQEVILRCVPISNHLYFYWYRQILGQKVEFLVSFYNNEISEKSEIFDDQFSVERPDGSNFTLKIRSTKLEDSAMYFCASSERRASNQPQHFGDGTRLSIL.